Listed here are 4 T cell receptor beta chains from one sample, sequenced in a study of T cell responses to AZD1222 COVID-19 vaccine. The table came from immunoSEQ multiplex PCR; TCRdb's copy has only in-frame clones and leaves some out. Here the sample spans over 110,000 clones, about nine tenths being singletons. The sample here was peripheral blood, taken 28 days after the second AZD1222 dose. The source is an adult who received the AZD1222 COVID-19 vaccine.

The chain employs TRBV5-1 and TRBJ1-2; the match to TRBD1 covers 7 bases. With 4 bases clipped from V and 0 bases from J, the junction kept 9 bases outside the gene matches. Looked up from germline, CDR1 is SGHRS and CDR2 is YFSETQ. The CDR3 spans 16 residues. CDR3 region: CASSGGDSQANYGYTF. The CDR3 nucleotides are TGCGCCAGCAGCGGCGGGGACAGCCAAGCTAACTATGGCTACACCTTC.

The genes are TRBV5-1 and TRBJ1-1, with TRBD1 matching over 7 bases. The CDR3 consists of 16 residues. V lost 0 bases and J lost 5; bases outside the gene matches: 10. Germline-derived CDR1 and CDR2 are SGHRS and YFSETQ. The CDR3 DNA is TGCGCCAGCAGCTTGGCCAGGGGGAATTCTGGGACTGAAGCTTTCTTT. Translation gives CASSLARGNSGTEAFF. Full variable domain (outside the CDR3, taken from reference TRBV5-1 and TRBJ1-1): KAGVTQTPRYLIKTRGQQVTLSCSPISGHRSVSWYQQTPGQGLQFLFEYFSETQRNKGNFPGRFSGRQFSNSRSEMNVSTLELGDSALYLCASSLARGNSGTEAFFGQGTRLTVV.

This sequence joins TRBV18 and TRBJ1-6, with D possibly matching TRBD1 (5 bases). Trimming removed 3 bases from V and 5 bases from J, with 17 bases in between. This CDR3 is built from 17 residues. Germline loops: CDR1 KGHSH, CDR2 LQKENI. The CDR3 region is CASSPQGAGMNNSPLHF. CDR3 in DNA: TGTGCCAGCTCACCCCAAGGGGCAGGAATGAATAATTCACCCCTCCACTTT.

This clone has only a few counts. V is TRBV5-1 and J is TRBJ1-5; 7 positions agree with TRBD1. The germline V gene encodes CDR1 SGHRS and CDR2 YFSETQ. The junction had 9 bases not matched to a gene; V was cut back by 0 bases and J by 6 bases. The CDR3 covers 16 residues. The CDR3 loop is CASSLAPGGTIQPQHF. The CDR3 DNA reads TGCGCCAGCAGCTTGGCCCCAGGGGGGACTATTCAGCCCCAGCATTTT.